This T cell receptor (beta chain) was documented in a study of blood T cell repertoires in COVID-19. Only in-frame clones appear in the TCRdb table, and some are missing; sequencing was by immunoSEQ multiplex PCR. Of 120,000 or so clones detected, over 75% appear once; the ten largest clones hold roughly 30%. Per germline, CDR1 KGHSH and CDR2 LQKENI. V was trimmed by 3 bases and J by 3 bases, leaving 9 bases between them. This CDR3 comprises 14 residues. The receptor comes from a woman over 75 with acute or convalescent COVID-19. The sample was peripheral blood. This chain connects TRBV18 to TRBJ1-5; tentative D call: TRBD1 (6 bases). CDR3 nucleotides: TGTGCCAGCTCACCGAACAGGGACAATCAGCCCCAGCATTTT. This translates into CASSPNRDNQPQHF.